Listed below are T cell receptor beta chains from one sample, sequenced in a study of blood T cell repertoires in COVID-19. The data were produced by immunoSEQ multiplex PCR, yet TCRdb's version contains in-frame clones alone and is incomplete. The sample carries approximately 170,000 clones, less than 85% recorded once. Sequencing used PBMCs or T cells enriched from blood (not recorded which). The receptors shown here come from a woman aged 50 to 60 who had recovered from COVID-19. Both conserved end residues are part of each CDR3. D genes are given only for firm matches. For some rows the clone size is stated as once, few or many, or as a class when expanded; others skip it.

j_gene,abundance,d_gene,v_gene,CDR3nt,CDR3aa
TRBJ1-5,-,-,TRBV6-5,TGTGCCAGCAGCCCCGACAGTAGCAATCAGCCCCAGCATTTT,CASSPDSSNQPQHF
TRBJ1-2,-,-,TRBV7-9,TGTGCCAGCAGCTTCGCGGGGGCTAACTATGGCTACACCTTC,CASSFAGANYGYTF
TRBJ2-2,-,-,TRBV19,TGTGCCAGTAGTATGGGGCAGCCCCAAATAATTGGGACCGGGGAGCTGTTTTTT,CASSMGQPQIIGTGELFF
TRBJ1-4,-,-,TRBV7-2,TGTGCCAGCAGCTTAGGGCAGTTTAATGAAAAACTGTTTTTT,CASSLGQFNEKLFF
TRBJ2-3,-,TRBD2,TRBV11-2,TGTGCCAGCAGCTTAGAGGCGGGAGCTCTTACAGATACGCAGTATTTT,CASSLEAGALTDTQYF
TRBJ2-3,-,-,TRBV7-2,TGTGCCAGCAGCCATACAGATACGCAGTATTTT,CASSHTDTQYF
TRBJ1-1,-,-,TRBV6-5,TGTGCCAGCAGTTACTCGAGGAAAAACACTGAAGCTTTCTTT,CASSYSRKNTEAFF
TRBJ2-5,-,-,TRBV30,TGTGCCTGGAGTGTAGCCTCCGTGTTCGGGGGAGCGGAGACCCAGTACTTC,CAWSVASVFGGAETQYF
TRBJ1-6,-,-,TRBV6-5,TGTGCCAGCGCGGGTCGCTCCTATAATTCACCCCTCCACTTT,CASAGRSYNSPLHF
TRBJ2-2,-,TRBD1,TRBV30,TGTGCCTGGAATCCGGGACAGGCGAACACCGGGGAGCTGTTTTTT,CAWNPGQANTGELFF
TRBJ1-2,-,TRBD1,TRBV30,TGTGCCTGCTGGAGGGGGCAGTATGGCTACACCTTC,CACWRGQYGYTF
TRBJ1-2,-,-,TRBV30,TGTGCCTCCCTCCGCCAGGGTAACTATGGCTACACCTTC,CASLRQGNYGYTF
TRBJ1-5,few,-,TRBV12-3/TRBV12-4,TGTGCCAGCCGGAAGGCAGGGGATCAGCCCCAGCATTTT,CASRKAGDQPQHF
TRBJ1-2,-,TRBD1,TRBV7-9,TGTGCCAGCAGCTTACCGAGACAGGGGAACACCTTC,CASSLPRQGNTF
TRBJ2-2,-,-,TRBV7-9,TGTGCCAGCAGCTTATATCCTAGCGCGAACACCGGGGAGCTGTTTTTT,CASSLYPSANTGELFF
TRBJ1-4,once,TRBD1,TRBV7-2,TGTGCCAGCAGCTTCGGACCGGGACAGGGAGGCGAAAAACTGTTTTTT,CASSFGPGQGGEKLFF
TRBJ1-2,-,-,TRBV3-1/TRBV3-2,TGTGCCAGCAGCCAAGAGACTGTTTGGTATGGCTACACCTTC,CASSQETVWYGYTF
TRBJ2-1,-,-,TRBV4-3,TGCGCCAGCAGCCAAGATGGGAGGCCGCAGTTCTTC,CASSQDGRPQFF
TRBJ1-2,-,-,TRBV9,TGTGCCAGCAGCGCACTTTATGGCTACACCTTC,CASSALYGYTF
TRBJ2-2,once,TRBD2,TRBV11-2,TGTGCCAGCAGCTTAGGCCCGGGGGGGATGAACACCGGGGAGCTGTTTTTT,CASSLGPGGMNTGELFF
TRBJ1-4,-,-,TRBV9,TGTGCCAGCAGCGTAGAGGCGCGGGGTGAAAAACTGTTTTTT,CASSVEARGEKLFF
TRBJ1-6,-,TRBD1,TRBV7-9,TGTGCCAGCAGCTTAATGCTAGGACAGGGAGCTTCACCCCTCCACTTT,CASSLMLGQGASPLHF
TRBJ2-1,-,-,TRBV9,TGTGCCAGCGGTAGAGGAGTCAATGAGCAGTTCTTC,CASGRGVNEQFF
TRBJ1-1,-,TRBD1,TRBV10-3,TGTGCCATCAGCCGGGACAGGGGAACTGAAGCTTTCTTT,CAISRDRGTEAFF
TRBJ1-2,-,TRBD1,TRBV12-3/TRBV12-4,TGTGCCAGCAGCCCTGGGACAGGGTATGGCTACACCTTC,CASSPGTGYGYTF
TRBJ2-2,-,TRBD2,TRBV27,TGTGCCAGCAGTCCCCACGGGACTAGCGGGAGTAGGCCGAACACCGGGGAGCTGTTTTTT,CASSPHGTSGSRPNTGELFF
TRBJ1-5,-,-,TRBV18,TGTGCCAGCTCACCAGCCGGGGGCAATCAGCCCCAGCATTTT,CASSPAGGNQPQHF
TRBJ2-2,-,-,TRBV6-6,TGTGCCAGCAGTCAACATTACAGGGACGCGAACACCGGGGAGCTGTTTTTT,CASSQHYRDANTGELFF
TRBJ1-2,-,-,TRBV2,TGTGCCAGCAGAGGACAGAGGAGGAGCGTTAACTATGGCTACACCTTC,CASRGQRRSVNYGYTF
TRBJ2-1,-,TRBD2,TRBV11-3,TGTGCCAGCAGTAAAGCGGGAGGGCTTAATGAGCAGTTCTTC,CASSKAGGLNEQFF
TRBJ1-1,-,-,TRBV18,TGTGCCAGCTCCCCAATGGCGACAGGTGTAAACACTGAAGCTTTCTTT,CASSPMATGVNTEAFF